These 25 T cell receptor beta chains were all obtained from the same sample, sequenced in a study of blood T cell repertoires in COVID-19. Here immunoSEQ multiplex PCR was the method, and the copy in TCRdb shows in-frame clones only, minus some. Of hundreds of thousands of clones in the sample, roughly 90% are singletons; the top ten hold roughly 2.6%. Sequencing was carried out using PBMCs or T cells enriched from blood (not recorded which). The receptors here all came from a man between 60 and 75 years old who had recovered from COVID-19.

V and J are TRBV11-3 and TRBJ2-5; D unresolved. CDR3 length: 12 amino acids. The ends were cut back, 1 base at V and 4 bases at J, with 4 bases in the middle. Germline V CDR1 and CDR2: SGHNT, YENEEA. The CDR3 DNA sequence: TGTGCCAGCAGCTTAGCAGTAGAGACCCAGTACTTC. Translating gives CASSLAVETQYF.

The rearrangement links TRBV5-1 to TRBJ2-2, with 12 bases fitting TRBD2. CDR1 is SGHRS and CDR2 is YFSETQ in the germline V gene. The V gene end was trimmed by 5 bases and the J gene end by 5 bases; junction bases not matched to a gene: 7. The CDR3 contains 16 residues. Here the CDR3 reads CASSYPSGRATGELFF. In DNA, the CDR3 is TGCGCCAGCAGTTACCCTAGCGGGAGGGCTACCGGGGAGCTGTTTTTT.

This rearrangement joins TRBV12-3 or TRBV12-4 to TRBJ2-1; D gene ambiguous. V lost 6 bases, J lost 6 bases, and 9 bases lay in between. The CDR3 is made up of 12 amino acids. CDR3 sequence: CASSSTSNEQFF. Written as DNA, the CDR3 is TGTGCCAGCAGCTCCACTTCCAATGAGCAGTTCTTC.

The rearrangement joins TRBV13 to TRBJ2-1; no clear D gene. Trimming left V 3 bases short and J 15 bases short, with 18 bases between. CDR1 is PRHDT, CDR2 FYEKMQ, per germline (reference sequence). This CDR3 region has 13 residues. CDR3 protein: CASSLGLALLRFF. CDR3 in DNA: TGTGCCAGCAGCTTGGGCCTTGCCCTGCTGCGGTTCTTC.

In DNA form, the CDR3 reads TGTGCCAGCAGTTTAGGAAGGGGCACTGAAGCTTTCTTT. It yields the protein CASSLGRGTEAFF. The chain has TRBV27 and TRBJ1-1, with D possibly being TRBD1 (5 bases). The V end was cut by 2 bases, the J end by 4 bases, with 8 bases between. Germline CDR1 MNHEY, CDR2 SMNVEV (reference sequence). The CDR3 runs 13 residues.

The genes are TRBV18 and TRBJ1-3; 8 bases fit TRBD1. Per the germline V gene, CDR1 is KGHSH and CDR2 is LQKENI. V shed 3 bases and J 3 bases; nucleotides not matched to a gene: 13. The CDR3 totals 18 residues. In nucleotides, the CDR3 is TGTGCCAGCTCACCCCTTAATATAGGGACAGGCGGTGGAAACACCATATATTTT. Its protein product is CASSPLNIGTGGGNTIYF. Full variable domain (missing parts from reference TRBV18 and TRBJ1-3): NAGVMQNPRHLVRRRGQEARLRCSPMKGHSHVYWYRQLPEEGLKFMVYLQKENIIDESGMPKERFSAEFPKEGPSILRIQQVVRGDSAAYFCASSPLNIGTGGGNTIYFGEGSWLTVV.

CDR3 in amino acids: CASSLKGHSTGELFF. CDR3 bases: TGTGCCAGCAGCTTAAAGGGGCACTCCACCGGGGAGCTGTTTTTT. The chain employs TRBV11-1 and TRBJ2-2, with D maybe TRBD1 (5 bases). The CDR3 sequence is 15 residues long. Germline assignment: CDR1 SGHAT and CDR2 FQDESV (reference sequence). V dropped 2 bases and J dropped 4 bases, with 11 bases sitting between them.

The CDR3 nucleotides read TGTGCCAGCAGCCAACAGGGCCTTAGCTCTGGAAACACCATATATTTT. Protein product: CASSQQGLSSGNTIYF. The V and J genes are TRBV7-9 and TRBJ1-3; tentative D call: TRBD1 (6 bases). V was pared by 5 bases and J by 0 bases, with 14 bases between. The CDR3 covers 16 residues. Germline-derived CDR1 and CDR2 are SEHNR and FQNEAQ (reference sequence).

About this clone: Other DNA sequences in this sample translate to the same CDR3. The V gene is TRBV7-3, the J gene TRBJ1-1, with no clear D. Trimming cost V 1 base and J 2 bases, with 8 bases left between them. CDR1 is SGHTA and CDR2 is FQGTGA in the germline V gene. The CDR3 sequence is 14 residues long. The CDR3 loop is CASSLSSGNTEAFF. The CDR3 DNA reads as TGTGCCAGCAGCTTAAGCTCGGGAAACACTGAAGCTTTCTTT.

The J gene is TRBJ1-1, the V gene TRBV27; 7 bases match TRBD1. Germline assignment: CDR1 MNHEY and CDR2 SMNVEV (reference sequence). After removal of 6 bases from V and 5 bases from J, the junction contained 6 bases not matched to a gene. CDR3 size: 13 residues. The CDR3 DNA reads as TGTGCCAGCAGCTTAACAGGGGAGACTGAAGCTTTCTTT. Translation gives CASSLTGETEAFF.

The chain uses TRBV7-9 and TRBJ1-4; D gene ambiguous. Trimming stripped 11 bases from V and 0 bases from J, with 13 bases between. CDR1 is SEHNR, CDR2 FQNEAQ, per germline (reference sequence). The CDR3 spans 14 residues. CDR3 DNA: TGTGCCGCTTATACCGGGACAACTAATGAAAAACTGTTTTTT. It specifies CAAYTGTTNEKLFF. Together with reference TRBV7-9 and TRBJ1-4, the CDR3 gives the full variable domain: DTGVSQNPRHKITKRGQNVTFRCDPISEHNRLYWYRQTLGQGPEFLTYFQNEAQLEKSRLLSDRFSAERPKGSFSTLEIQRTEQGDSAMYLCAAYTGTTNEKLFFGSGTQLSVL.

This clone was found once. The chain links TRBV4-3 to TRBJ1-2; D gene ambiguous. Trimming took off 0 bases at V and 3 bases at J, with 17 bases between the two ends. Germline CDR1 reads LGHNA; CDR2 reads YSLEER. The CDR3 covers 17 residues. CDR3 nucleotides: TGCGCCAGCAGCCAAGACGAGGGTTTCTATTTGCACTATGGCTACACCTTC. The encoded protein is CASSQDEGFYLHYGYTF.

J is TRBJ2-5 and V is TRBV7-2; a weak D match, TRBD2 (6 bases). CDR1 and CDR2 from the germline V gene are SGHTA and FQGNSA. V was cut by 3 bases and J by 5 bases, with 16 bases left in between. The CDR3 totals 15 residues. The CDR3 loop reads CASSFSLAPGETQYF. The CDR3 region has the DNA TGTGCCAGCAGCTTCTCACTAGCTCCTGGGGAGACCCAGTACTTC.

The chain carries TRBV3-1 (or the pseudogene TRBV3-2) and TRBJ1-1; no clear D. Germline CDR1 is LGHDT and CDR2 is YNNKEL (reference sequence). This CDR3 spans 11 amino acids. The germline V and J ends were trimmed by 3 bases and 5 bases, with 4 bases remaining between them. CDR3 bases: TGTGCCAGCAGCCAGACAACTGAAGCTTTCTTT. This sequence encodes CASSQTTEAFF.

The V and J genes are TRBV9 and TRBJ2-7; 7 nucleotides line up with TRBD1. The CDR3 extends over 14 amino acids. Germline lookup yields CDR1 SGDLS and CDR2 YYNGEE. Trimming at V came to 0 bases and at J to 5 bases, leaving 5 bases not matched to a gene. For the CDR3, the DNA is TGTGCCAGCAGCGTAGGAGACAGGGTAAACGAGCAGTACTTC. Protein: CASSVGDRVNEQYF. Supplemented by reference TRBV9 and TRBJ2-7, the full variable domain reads DSGVTQTPKHLITATGQRVTLRCSPRSGDLSVYWYQQSLDQGLQFLIQYYNGEERAKGNILERFSAQQFPDLHSELNLSSLELGDSALYFCASSVGDRVNEQYFGPGTRLTVT.

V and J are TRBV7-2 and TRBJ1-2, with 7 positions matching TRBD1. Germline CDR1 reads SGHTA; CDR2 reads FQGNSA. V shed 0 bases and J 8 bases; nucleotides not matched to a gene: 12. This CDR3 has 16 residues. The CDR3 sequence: CASSLAGGARQGGYTF. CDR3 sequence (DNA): TGTGCCAGCAGCTTAGCTGGAGGTGCCAGACAGGGAGGCTACACCTTC.

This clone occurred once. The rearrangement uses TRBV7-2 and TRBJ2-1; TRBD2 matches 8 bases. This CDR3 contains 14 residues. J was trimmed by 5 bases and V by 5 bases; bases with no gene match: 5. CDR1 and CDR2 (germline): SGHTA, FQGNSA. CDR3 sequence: CASSRRTSNNEQFF. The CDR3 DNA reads TGTGCCAGCAGCCGCAGGACTAGCAACAATGAGCAGTTCTTC.

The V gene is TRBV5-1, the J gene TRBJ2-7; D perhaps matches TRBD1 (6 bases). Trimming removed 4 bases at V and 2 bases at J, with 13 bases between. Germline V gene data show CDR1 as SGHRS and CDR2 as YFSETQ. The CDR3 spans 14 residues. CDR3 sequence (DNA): TGCGCCAGCAGCCGAACAGGGCAAACCTACGAGCAGTACTTC. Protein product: CASSRTGQTYEQYF.

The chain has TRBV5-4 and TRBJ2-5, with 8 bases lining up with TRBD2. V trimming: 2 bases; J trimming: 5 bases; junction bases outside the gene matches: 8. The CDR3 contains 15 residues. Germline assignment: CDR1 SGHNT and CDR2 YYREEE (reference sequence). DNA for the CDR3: TGTGCCAGCAGCTTACCGGGACTAGGGGAGGAGACCCAGTACTTC. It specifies CASSLPGLGEETQYF.

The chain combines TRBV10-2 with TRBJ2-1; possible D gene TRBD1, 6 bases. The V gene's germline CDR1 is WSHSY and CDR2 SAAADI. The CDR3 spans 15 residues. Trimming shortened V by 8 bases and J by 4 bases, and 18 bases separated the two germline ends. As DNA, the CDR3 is TGCGCCAGCTTAAACGAGGGGGAGAGGTACAATGAGCAGTTCTTC. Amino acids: CASLNEGERYNEQFF.

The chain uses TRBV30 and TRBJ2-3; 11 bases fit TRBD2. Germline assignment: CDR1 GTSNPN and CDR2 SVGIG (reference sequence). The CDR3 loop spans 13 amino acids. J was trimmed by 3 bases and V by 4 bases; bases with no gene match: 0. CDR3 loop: CAWTSGGTDTQYF. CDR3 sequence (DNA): TGTGCCTGGACTAGCGGGGGGACAGATACGCAGTATTTT.

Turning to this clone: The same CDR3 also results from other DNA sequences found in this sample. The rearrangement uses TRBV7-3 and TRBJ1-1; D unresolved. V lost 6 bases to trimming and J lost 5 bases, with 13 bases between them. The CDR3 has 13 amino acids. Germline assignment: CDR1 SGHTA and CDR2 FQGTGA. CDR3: CASSSQAGTEAFF. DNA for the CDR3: TGTGCCAGCAGTAGTCAAGCGGGGACTGAAGCTTTCTTT.

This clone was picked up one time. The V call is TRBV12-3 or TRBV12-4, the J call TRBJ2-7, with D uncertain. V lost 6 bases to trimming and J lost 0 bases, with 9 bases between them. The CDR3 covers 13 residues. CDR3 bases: TGTGCCAGCAGCCTACAGAGCTCCTACGAGCAGTACTTC. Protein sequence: CASSLQSSYEQYF.

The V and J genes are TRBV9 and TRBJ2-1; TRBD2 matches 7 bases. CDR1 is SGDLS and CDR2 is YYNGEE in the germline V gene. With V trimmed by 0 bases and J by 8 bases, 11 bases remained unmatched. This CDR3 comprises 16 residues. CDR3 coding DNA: TGTGCCAGCAGCGTAGGAGTCCAGCGGGAAAGAGATGAGCAGTTCTTC. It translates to CASSVGVQRERDEQFF.

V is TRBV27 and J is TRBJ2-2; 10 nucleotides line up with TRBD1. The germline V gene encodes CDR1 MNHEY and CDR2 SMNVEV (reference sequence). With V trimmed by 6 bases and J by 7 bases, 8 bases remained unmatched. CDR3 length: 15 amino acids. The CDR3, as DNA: TGTGCCAGCAGAGAGACAGGGGGCTTTAGCGGGGAGCTGTTTTTT. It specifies CASRETGGFSGELFF.